The 20 T cell receptor beta chains given below trace back to one sample, sequenced in a study of blood T cells in healthy people across ages. The use of a sample-barcoded 5' primer and a J-beta primer mix characterized a second PCR of about 7 to 12 cycles. TCRdb re-derived calls from the 5' RACE reads in MiXCR, one entry per CDR3 protein. The sample records approximately 800,000 distinct CDR3 sequences, under 40% being singletons. The specimen sequenced was blood. Receptors were obtained from a man aged 18 to 35 in good health.

This sequence joins TRBV5-1 and TRBJ1-4; 7 bases align to TRBD1. The CDR3 spans 16 residues. Germline V gene sequence: CDR1 SGHRS, CDR2 YFSETQ. The V and J ends lost 4 bases and 8 bases, in that order; junction bases with no gene match: 14. Written as DNA, the CDR3 is TGCGCCAGCAGCATGAAAACCGGGACAGAGGGGGAAAAACTGTTTTTT. Translating gives CASSMKTGTEGEKLFF.

The chain carries TRBV5-1 and TRBJ2-7, with TRBD2 as a possible D gene (6 bases). V lost 6 bases and J 7 bases, leaving 23 bases between the germline ends. Germline V gene lookup returns CDR1 SGHRS and CDR2 YFSETQ. CDR3 length: 15 amino acids. In DNA, the CDR3 is TGCGCCAGCATGGTAAGGCGGGACTCCTACAATGAGCAGTACTTC. It is translated as CASMVRRDSYNEQYF.

The V call is TRBV20-1, the J call TRBJ1-2, with no clear D. From germline, CDR1 is DFQATT and CDR2 SNEGSKA (reference sequence). The CDR3 consists of 15 residues. The V gene lost 4 bases and the J gene lost 3 bases, with 18 bases spanning the gap. The CDR3, as DNA: TGCAGTGCTAAAAAGCGGACTCCCGAGGACTATGGCTACACCTTC. Protein sequence: CSAKKRTPEDYGYTF.

The chain couples TRBV12-3 or TRBV12-4 to TRBJ2-3; 7 bases are shared with TRBD2. After removal of 4 bases from V and 1 base from J, the junction contained 8 bases not matched to a gene. The CDR3 is 16 residues long. The CDR3, as DNA: TGTGCCAGCAGTTCGGGGGGTAGCGTGGGCACAGATACGCAGTATTTT. This sequence encodes CASSSGGSVGTDTQYF.

V gene TRBV7-2 combines with J gene TRBJ1-5; D perhaps matches TRBD1 (5 bases). Germline loops: CDR1 SGHTA, CDR2 FQGNSA. This CDR3 is built from 16 residues. V was trimmed by 5 bases and J by 3 bases, leaving 17 bases between them. CDR3 sequence reads: CASSPELGEFNQPQHF. CDR3 coding DNA: TGTGCCAGCAGCCCCGAGCTGGGGGAATTCAATCAGCCCCAGCATTTT.

The V gene is TRBV12-3 or TRBV12-4, the J gene TRBJ2-2, with D unresolved. V was shortened by 3 bases and J by 6 bases, with 11 bases between the two germline ends. The length of the CDR3 is 14 residues. CDR3 in amino acids: CASSFRQAAGELFF. CDR3 nucleotide sequence: TGTGCCAGCAGTTTCCGGCAGGCCGCCGGGGAGCTGTTTTTT.

This clonotype showed up many times. The rearrangement joins TRBV12-3 or TRBV12-4 to TRBJ2-7, with 8 bases matching TRBD1. The CDR3 contains 12 residues. V shed 6 bases, J shed 5 bases, and the junction held 3 bases outside the gene matches. CDR3 in DNA: TGTGCCAGCAGCCCAGGGGGCAACGAGCAGTACTTC. It translates to CASSPGGNEQYF.

The CDR3: CASSFPGSDNSPLHF. CDR3 nucleotides: TGTGCCAGCAGTTTCCCCGGGAGCGATAATTCACCCCTCCACTTT. The chain joins TRBV12-3 or TRBV12-4 to TRBJ1-6, with D uncertain. V was pared by 3 bases and J by 5 bases, with 11 bases between. The CDR3 loop spans 15 amino acids.

This clonotype has a handful of counts. The V gene is TRBV7-8, the J gene TRBJ2-3; D call uncertain. The CDR3 loop spans 17 amino acids. The V and J ends lost 7 bases and 0 bases respectively, with 20 bases between them. The germline CDR1 and CDR2 sequences are SGHVS and FQNEAQ. CDR3 nucleotide sequence: TGTGCCAGCACCCCCGAGCCCCGGGCGCTAAGCACAGATACGCAGTATTTT. It yields the protein CASTPEPRALSTDTQYF.

There are many counts of this clonotype. The chain combines TRBV12-3 or TRBV12-4 with TRBJ1-5; 12 nucleotides align to TRBD1. The CDR3 has 14 residues. With V trimmed by 5 bases and J by 6 bases, 2 bases remained unmatched. The DNA of the CDR3 is TGTGCCAGCAGTCTGGGACAGGGGGCTCAGCCCCAGCATTTT. Translation gives CASSLGQGAQPQHF.

This clonotype has just a few counts. The germline gene is not matched at one end of the junction; a read error may be the cause. This sequence joins TRBV7-6 and TRBJ1-6, with D unclear. Germline assignment: CDR1 SGHVS and CDR2 FNYEAQ. The CDR3 is 13 residues long. CDR3 DNA: TGTGCCAGCAGCCTAGCCGTCAATTCACCCCTCCACTTT. Its translation is CASSLAVNSPLHF. Using reference TRBV7-6 and TRBJ1-6 for the parts outside the CDR3, the full variable domain is GAGVSQSPRYKVTKRGQDVALRCDPISGHVSLYWYRQALGQGPEFLTYFNYEAQQDKSGLPNDRFSAERPEGSISTLTIQRTEQRDSAMYRCASSLAVNSPLHFGNGTRLTVT.

This clonotype was recorded once. The chain combines TRBV4-3 with TRBJ2-7; tentative D call: TRBD1 (5 bases). The CDR3 runs 14 residues. Trimming took off 3 bases at V and 2 bases at J, with 11 bases between the two ends. CDR1 and CDR2 from the germline V gene are LGHNA and YSLEER. CDR3 protein: CASSQWSGTYEQYF. The CDR3 bases are TGCGCCAGCAGCCAGTGGTCAGGGACCTACGAGCAGTACTTC.

This chain links TRBV7-2 with TRBJ1-6, with D tentatively TRBD1 (6 bases). Between the trimmed V and J ends, which lost 4 bases and 6 bases, there was a span of 13 bases. CDR1 is SGHTA and CDR2 is FQGNSA in the germline V gene. CDR3 length equals 15 residues. The CDR3: CASSSQGGSNSPLHF. CDR3 in DNA: TGTGCCAGCAGCTCACAGGGAGGGAGTAATTCACCCCTCCACTTT.

V and J are TRBV4-3 and TRBJ2-3; 13 positions agree with TRBD2. The CDR3 contains 18 residues. The V and J ends lost 4 bases and 4 bases, in that order; junction bases with no gene match: 11. Germline CDR1 reads LGHNA; CDR2 reads YSLEER. The CDR3 sequence: CASSRGTLAGGHADTQYF. The CDR3 bases are TGCGCCAGCAGCCGGGGTACACTAGCGGGGGGGCATGCAGATACGCAGTATTTT.

V gene TRBV29-1 combines with J gene TRBJ2-7; TRBD1 agrees at 7 bases. V was clipped by 6 bases and J by 2 bases; unmatched bases: 10. The CDR3 spans 14 residues. In germline, CDR1 is SQVTM, CDR2 ANQGSEA. The CDR3 DNA sequence: TGCAGCGTCCCTCAACGACAGGGTACCTACGAGCAGTACTTC. Translating it yields CSVPQRQGTYEQYF.

The chain joins TRBV6-1 to TRBJ1-4; D unclear. Germline CDR1 reads MNHNS; CDR2 reads SASEGT. V lost 3 bases, J lost 6 bases, and 8 bases lay in between. The CDR3 runs to 13 residues. DNA for the CDR3: TGTGCCAGCAGTGACGCGGCAGATGAAAAACTGTTTTTT. Protein sequence: CASSDAADEKLFF.

On this clonotype: This clone may be a read error of a much larger clone one base away. The CDR3 protein is CASSQDGGTTFQETQYF. CDR3 nucleotides: TGCGCCAGCAGCCAAGATGGGGGTACGACCTTCCAAGAGACCCAGTACTTC. V and J are TRBV4-1 and TRBJ2-5, with D possibly called TRBD1 or TRBD2 (5 bases each). Trimming shortened V by 0 bases and J by 1 base, and 15 bases separated the two germline ends. Germline V gene lookup returns CDR1 MGHRA and CDR2 YSYEKL. This CDR3 has 17 amino acids.

This clonotype was detected a few times. The rearrangement uses TRBV28 and TRBJ2-4, with 9 nucleotides matching TRBD1. The last part of the DNA fits TRBJ2-7 better; the J call may be wrong. Germline V gives CDR1 MDHEN, CDR2 SYDVKM. The CDR3 is 15 residues long. CDR3 bases: TGTGCCAGCAGTCCACAGGGGGCTCTTGGCTACGAGCAGTACTTC. Amino acid sequence: CASSPQGALGYEQYF.

Worth noting for this clonotype: One junction end does not reproduce the germline sequence, and a read error may be involved. The gene calls are TRBV12-3 or TRBV12-4 and TRBJ2-7; TRBD1 agrees at 8 bases. This CDR3 comprises 14 residues. The CDR3 sequence is CASHGTGPSYKQYF. In DNA, the CDR3 is TGTGCCAGCCACGGGACAGGACCCTCCTACAAGCAGTACTTC.

This chain joins TRBV10-3 and TRBJ2-2, with 13 bases matching TRBD2. The CDR3 totals 17 residues. Germline CDR1 is ENHRY and CDR2 is SYGVKD. The V segment lost 4 bases and the J segment 0 bases; nucleotides outside the gene matches: 2. The CDR3 region is CAISGLAGGTNTGELFF. The CDR3 nucleotides are TGTGCCATCAGTGGACTAGCGGGGGGAACGAACACCGGGGAGCTGTTTTTT.